The subject of this entry is one T cell receptor (beta chain). This clonotype is medium-sized (0.01 to 0.1%) in its sample. Which antigen it targets is not known. Base qualities were left out, and no much larger clone turns up one base away. The label giving this sample's time point can be read as: sample taken at primary tumor resection. For TCR sequencing, whole RNA was extracted from tumor and nontumor lung tissue, or from cryopreserved PBMC samples, and no cell sorting was done. Samples were obtained from 65 to 90 patients with early-stage, untreated non-small cell lung cancer from the lung TRACERx cohort. Only patients with enough RNA available from two or more tumor regions were chosen for TCR sequencing. This specimen comes from a study of spatial heterogeneity in lung cancer (dated by TCRdb to the late 2010s). In the study overall: More beta-chain than alpha-chain transcripts were consistently detected, likely reflecting higher beta-chain transcript abundance. In the raw uncorrected reads, each unique combination of TCR and UMI appeared more than ten times on average. The study quantitatively compared TCR alpha and beta repertoires across multiple tumor regions, matched nontumor lung and blood in non-small cell lung cancer. The study linked features of the TCR repertoire to counts of nonsynonymous mutations, which were determined by whole-exome sequencing of tumor tissue. Both alpha and beta chains were TCR-sequenced in samples taken at surgery, namely 220 tumor regions, 61 to 65 matched nontumor lung samples and about 52 PBMC samples.

Library prep was done by 5' RACE. Sequencing instrument: NextSeq 500. The TCR library protocol attached a unique molecular identifier to each TCR cDNA molecule to allow correction of PCR and sequencing errors. The source study handled its data this way. TCR identification, UMI-based error correction and CDR3 extraction were all carried out with Decombinator tools. Expanded TCRs were defined as those above a frequency of 2 per 1,000, corresponding to the top 1% of the tumor frequency distribution. Renyi diversity was calculated using the R vegan package after each repertoire was subsampled 100 times to 5,000 TCRs. CDR3 similarity networks were built from amino acid triplet string-kernel similarity, with CDR3s being connected when pairwise similarity was above 0.82. TCRdb took the public reads, trimmed them with fastp at Q25, ran MiXCR for clone calling and kept in-frame beta chains. Every distinct CDR3 protein forms one entry, paired with its most common genes and DNA. For this entry, the V and J calls and clone size follow TCRdb and not the study's own pipeline. The sample data list around 20,000 distinct CDR3 sequences, and under 20% of these were observed just once. Clones ranked in the top ten supply 11% to 15% of the sample.

Broader findings and caveats from the paper: Ubiquitous expanded tumor TCRs were found in blood more often at tumor resection than at routine follow-up. Additional single-cell paired TCR alpha and beta sequencing was considered necessary to confirm, at a functional level, the hypothesis that regional TCRs recognize regional mutations.

The starting material was PBMCs, obtained at surgery. The TCR sequence derives from a male donor with early-stage non-small cell lung cancer.

The CDR3 sequence is CASRTGTGGWGANVLTF. The DNA is TGTGCCAGCAGAACAGGGACAGGGGGCTGGGGGGCCAACGTCCTGACTTTC. This receptor chain uses TRBV6-5 and TRBJ2-6, with 12 junctional bases fitting TRBD1. Based on the germline V gene, the CDR1 and CDR2 sequences are MNHEY and SVGAGI. Taken from cysteine to phenylalanine, the CDR3 has 17 residues. This entry keeps only the CDR3 DNA: 51 bases, framed from base 1. After removal of 6 bases from V and 4 bases from J, the junction retains 7 bases not matched to a gene.